This T cell receptor beta chain derives from a study of blood T cell repertoires in COVID-19. The cohort comprised adults aged about 18 to 89 years residing in under 25 US areas. This CDR3 has 13 amino acids. From germline, CDR1 is SGHAT and CDR2 FQNNGV. Trimming cost V 6 bases and J 5 bases, with 13 bases left between them. Sequenced by immunoSEQ multiplex PCR; TCRdb stores in-frame clones only, minus some. The table includes 200,000 to 250,000 clones, around 80% detected once. This clonotype originated in a man aged 60 to 69 who had recovered from COVID-19. The sample was PBMCs or T cells enriched from blood (not recorded which). This chain joins TRBV11-2 and TRBJ1-1; D might be TRBD1 (5 bases). CDR3 sequence reads: CASSPNRITEAFF. CDR3 sequence (DNA): TGTGCCAGCAGTCCGAACAGGATAACTGAAGCTTTCTTT.